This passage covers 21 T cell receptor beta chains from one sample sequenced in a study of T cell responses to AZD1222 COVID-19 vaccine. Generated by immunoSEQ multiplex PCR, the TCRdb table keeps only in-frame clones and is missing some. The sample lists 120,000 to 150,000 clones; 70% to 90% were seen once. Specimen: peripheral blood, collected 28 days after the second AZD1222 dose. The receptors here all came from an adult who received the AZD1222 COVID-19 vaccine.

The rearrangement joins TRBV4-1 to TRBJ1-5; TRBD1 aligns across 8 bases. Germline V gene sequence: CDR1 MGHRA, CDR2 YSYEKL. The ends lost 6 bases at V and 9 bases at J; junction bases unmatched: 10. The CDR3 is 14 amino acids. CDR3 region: CASRPTGVNGPQHF. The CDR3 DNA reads TGCGCCAGCAGACCGACAGGGGTGAACGGGCCCCAGCATTTT.

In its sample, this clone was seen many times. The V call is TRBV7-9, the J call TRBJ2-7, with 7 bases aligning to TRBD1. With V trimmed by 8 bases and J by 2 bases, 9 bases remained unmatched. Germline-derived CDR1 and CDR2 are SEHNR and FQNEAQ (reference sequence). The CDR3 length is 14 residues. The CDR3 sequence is CASRDRDRAYEQYF. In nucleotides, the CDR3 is TGTGCCAGCCGGGACCGGGACAGAGCCTACGAGCAGTACTTC.

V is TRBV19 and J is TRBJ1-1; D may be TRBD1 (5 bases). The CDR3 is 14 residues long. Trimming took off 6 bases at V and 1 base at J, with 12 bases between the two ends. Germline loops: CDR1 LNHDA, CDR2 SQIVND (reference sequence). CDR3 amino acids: CASRDVGGNTEAFF. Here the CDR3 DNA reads TGTGCCAGTAGGGATGTTGGGGGGAACACTGAAGCTTTCTTT.

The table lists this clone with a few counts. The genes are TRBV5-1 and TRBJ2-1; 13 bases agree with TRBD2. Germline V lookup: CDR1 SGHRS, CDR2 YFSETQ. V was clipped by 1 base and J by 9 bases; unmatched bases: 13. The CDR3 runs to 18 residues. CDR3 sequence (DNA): TGCGCCAGCAGCTTGACTCGTGGGACTAGCGGGGCCAATTTTGAGCAGTTCTTC. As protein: CASSLTRGTSGANFEQFF.

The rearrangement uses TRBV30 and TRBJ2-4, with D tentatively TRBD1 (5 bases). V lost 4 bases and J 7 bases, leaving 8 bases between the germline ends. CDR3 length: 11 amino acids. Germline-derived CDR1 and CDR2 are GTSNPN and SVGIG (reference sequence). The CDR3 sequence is CAWMTENIQYF. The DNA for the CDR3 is TGTGCCTGGATGACAGAGAACATTCAGTACTTC.

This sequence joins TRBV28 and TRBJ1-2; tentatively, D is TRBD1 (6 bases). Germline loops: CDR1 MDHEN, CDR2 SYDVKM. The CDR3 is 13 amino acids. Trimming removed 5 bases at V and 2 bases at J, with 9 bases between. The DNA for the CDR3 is TGTGCCAGCAGTGGGGGCGGGAACTATGGCTACACCTTC. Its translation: CASSGGGNYGYTF.

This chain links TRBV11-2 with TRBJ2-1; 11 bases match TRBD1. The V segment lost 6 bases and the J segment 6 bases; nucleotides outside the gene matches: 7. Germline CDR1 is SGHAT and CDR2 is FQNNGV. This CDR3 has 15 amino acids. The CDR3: CASSPSGTGGNEQFF. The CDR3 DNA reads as TGTGCCAGCAGTCCCTCCGGGACAGGGGGCAATGAGCAGTTCTTC.

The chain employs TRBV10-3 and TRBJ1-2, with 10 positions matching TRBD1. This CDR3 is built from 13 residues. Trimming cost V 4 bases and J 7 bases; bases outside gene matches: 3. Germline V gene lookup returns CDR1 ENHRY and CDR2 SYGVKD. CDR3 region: CAISGQGAGGYTF. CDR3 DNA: TGTGCCATCAGTGGACAGGGGGCTGGTGGCTACACCTTC.

The CDR3 region is CASSLGLAGGQDTQYF. CDR3 in DNA: TGTGCCAGCAGCTTAGGACTAGCGGGGGGGCAGGATACGCAGTATTTT. This rearrangement joins TRBV7-6 to TRBJ2-3; 14 positions agree with TRBD2. Germline CDR1 SGHVS, CDR2 FNYEAQ. Unmatched junction bases numbered 3, after V lost 1 base and J lost 6 bases. The CDR3 length is 16 residues.

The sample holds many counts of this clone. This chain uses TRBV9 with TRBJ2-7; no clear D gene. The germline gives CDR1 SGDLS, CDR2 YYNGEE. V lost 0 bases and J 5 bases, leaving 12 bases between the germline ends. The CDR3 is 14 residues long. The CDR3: CASSVGVRPNEQYF. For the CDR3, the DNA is TGTGCCAGCAGCGTAGGGGTTCGTCCGAACGAGCAGTACTTC. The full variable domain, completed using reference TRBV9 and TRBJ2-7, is DSGVTQTPKHLITATGQRVTLRCSPRSGDLSVYWYQQSLDQGLQFLIQYYNGEERAKGNILERFSAQQFPDLHSELNLSSLELGDSALYFCASSVGVRPNEQYFGPGTRLTVT.

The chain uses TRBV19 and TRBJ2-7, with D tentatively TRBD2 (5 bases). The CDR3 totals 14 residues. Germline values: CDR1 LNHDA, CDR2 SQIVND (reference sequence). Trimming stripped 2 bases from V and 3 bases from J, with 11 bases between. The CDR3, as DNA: TGTGCCAGTAGTATAACCCCGGCGGGCTACGAGCAGTACTTC. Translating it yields CASSITPAGYEQYF.

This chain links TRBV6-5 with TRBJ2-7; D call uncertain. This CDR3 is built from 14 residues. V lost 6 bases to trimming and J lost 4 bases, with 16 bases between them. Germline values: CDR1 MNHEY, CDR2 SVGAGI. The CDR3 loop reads CASSNKLGPYEQYF. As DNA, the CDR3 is TGTGCCAGCAGCAACAAGCTCGGTCCATACGAGCAGTACTTC.

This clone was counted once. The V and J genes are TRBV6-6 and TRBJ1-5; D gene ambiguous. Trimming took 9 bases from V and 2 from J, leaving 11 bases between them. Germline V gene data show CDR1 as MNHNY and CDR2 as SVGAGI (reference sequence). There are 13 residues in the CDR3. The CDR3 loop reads CASGSSGNQPQHF. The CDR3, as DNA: TGTGCCAGTGGGTCCTCAGGCAATCAGCCCCAGCATTTT.

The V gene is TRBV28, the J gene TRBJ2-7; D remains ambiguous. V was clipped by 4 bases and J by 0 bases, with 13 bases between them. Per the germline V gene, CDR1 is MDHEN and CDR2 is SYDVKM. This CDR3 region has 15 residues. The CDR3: CASSSLGRISYEQYF. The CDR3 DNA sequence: TGTGCCAGCAGTTCCCTCGGACGAATCTCCTACGAGCAGTACTTC.

CDR3 bases: TGTGCCAGCAAGGGTCAGGGAGTTGAGGCCGGGGAGCTGTTTTTT. This codes for CASKGQGVEAGELFF. The V gene is TRBV2, the J gene TRBJ2-2; TRBD1 or TRBD2 may be the D gene (5 bases each). With 7 bases removed from V and 6 bases from J, the gap between germline ends came to 18 bases. This CDR3 contains 15 residues. Per germline, CDR1 SNHLY and CDR2 FYNNEI.

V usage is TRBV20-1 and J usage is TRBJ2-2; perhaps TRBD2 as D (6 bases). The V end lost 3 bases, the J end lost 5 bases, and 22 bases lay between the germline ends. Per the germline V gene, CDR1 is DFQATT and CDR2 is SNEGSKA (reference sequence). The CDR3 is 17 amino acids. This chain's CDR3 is CSASPKYGGFVTGELFF. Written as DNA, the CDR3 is TGCAGTGCTAGTCCAAAGTACGGGGGTTTTGTAACCGGGGAGCTGTTTTTT.

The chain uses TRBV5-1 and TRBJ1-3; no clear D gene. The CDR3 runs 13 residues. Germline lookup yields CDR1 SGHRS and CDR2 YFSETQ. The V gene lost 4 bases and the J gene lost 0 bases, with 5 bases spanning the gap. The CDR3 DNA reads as TGCGCCAGCAGCACGATCTCTGGAAACACCATATATTTT. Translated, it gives CASSTISGNTIYF.

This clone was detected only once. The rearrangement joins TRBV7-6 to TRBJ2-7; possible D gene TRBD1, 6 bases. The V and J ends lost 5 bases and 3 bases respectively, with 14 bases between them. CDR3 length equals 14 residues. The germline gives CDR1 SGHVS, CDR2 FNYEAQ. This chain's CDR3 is CASSPRTELYEQYF. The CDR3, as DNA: TGTGCCAGCAGCCCTAGGACAGAGCTCTACGAGCAGTACTTC.

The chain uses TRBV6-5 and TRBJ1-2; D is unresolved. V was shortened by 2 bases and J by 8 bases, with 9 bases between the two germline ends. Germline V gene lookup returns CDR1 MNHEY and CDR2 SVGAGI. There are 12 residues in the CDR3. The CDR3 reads CASSYDVGGYTF. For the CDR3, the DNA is TGTGCCAGCAGTTACGATGTTGGAGGCTACACCTTC.

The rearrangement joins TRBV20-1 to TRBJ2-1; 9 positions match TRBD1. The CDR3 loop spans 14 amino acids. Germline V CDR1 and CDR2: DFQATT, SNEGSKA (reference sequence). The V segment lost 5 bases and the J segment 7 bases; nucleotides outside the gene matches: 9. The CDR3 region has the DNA TGCAGTGCTGGTGGGGGGACAGGGAAAAATGAGCAGTTCTTC. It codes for CSAGGGTGKNEQFF.

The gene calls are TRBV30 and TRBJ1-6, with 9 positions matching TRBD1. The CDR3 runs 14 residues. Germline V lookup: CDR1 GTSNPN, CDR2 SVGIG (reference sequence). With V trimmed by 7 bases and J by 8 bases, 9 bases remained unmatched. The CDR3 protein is CAFVAGQGDSPLHF. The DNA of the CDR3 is TGTGCCTTCGTTGCGGGACAGGGAGATTCACCCCTCCACTTT. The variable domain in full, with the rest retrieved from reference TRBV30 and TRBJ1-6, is SQTIHQWPATLVQPVGSPLSLECTVEGTSNPNLYWYRQAAGRGLQLLFYSVGIGQISSEVPQNLSASRPQDRQFILSSKKLLLSDSGFYLCAFVAGQGDSPLHFGNGTRLTVT.